The 30 T cell receptor beta chains given below trace back to one sample, sequenced in a study of cytomegalovirus exposure and HLA in healthy donors (dated by TCRdb to the late 2010s). Receptors were amplified or captured by the immunoSEQ multiplex PCR assay. The multiplex PCR relied on a mix of 60 forward primers for TCR Vbeta segments and 13 reverse primers for TCR Jbeta segments. TCRdb provides this immuneACCESS table in a form limited to in-frame rearrangements. Some clones are lacking; in checked studies, under half of them reflect an unresolved V gene, and why the rest are absent is not known. A total of about 140,000 clones appear in this sample, roughly four fifths of them only once. The ten largest clonotypes hold 4.9% of the sample. Material for sequencing was PBMCs. These receptors were taken from a woman in her forties or fifties in good health and CMV-seronegative.

This clone was picked up a small number of times. The chain carries TRBV5-4 and TRBJ2-5, with TRBD2 as a possible D gene (7 bases). Germline V CDR1 and CDR2: SGHNT, YYREEE (reference sequence). With 3 bases removed from V and 5 bases from J, the gap between germline ends came to 20 bases. This CDR3 comprises 16 residues. CDR3 amino acids: CASSWGRRGRGETQYF. The CDR3 DNA sequence: TGTGCCAGCAGCTGGGGCCGCCGGGGGCGGGGGGAGACCCAGTACTTC.

This chain joins TRBV5-1 and TRBJ2-7, with D possibly being TRBD1 (6 bases). The CDR3 is 15 residues long. V gave up 0 bases and J gave up 4 bases, with 14 bases separating them. Germline V gene sequence: CDR1 SGHRS, CDR2 YFSETQ. The CDR3 DNA reads TGCGCCAGCAGCTTGGGCCTGAGGACAGAATACGAGCAGTACTTC. Its translation is CASSLGLRTEYEQYF. Based on the CDR3 plus reference TRBV5-1 and TRBJ2-7, the full variable domain is KAGVTQTPRYLIKTRGQQVTLSCSPISGHRSVSWYQQTPGQGLQFLFEYFSETQRNKGNFPGRFSGRQFSNSRSEMNVSTLELGDSALYLCASSLGLRTEYEQYFGPGTRLTVT.

In nucleotides, the CDR3 is TGTGCCAGCAGTGATCGGGGGATAGGGAACATTCAGTACTTC. It is translated as CASSDRGIGNIQYF. The genes are TRBV25-1 and TRBJ2-4; TRBD2 is a possible D gene (6 bases). The CDR3 runs to 14 residues. CDR1 and CDR2 from the germline V gene are MGHDK and SYGVNS. The V end was cut by 3 bases, the J end by 7 bases, with 13 bases between.

The gene calls are TRBV5-8 and TRBJ1-5; TRBD1 is a possible D gene (6 bases). V dropped 4 bases and J dropped 2 bases, with 16 bases sitting between them. Germline lookup yields CDR1 SGHTS and CDR2 YDEGEE. The length of the CDR3 is 16 residues. Written as DNA, the CDR3 is TGTGCCAGCAGCCGACGAGGGGGTTCGGGCAATCAGCCCCAGCATTTT. Its protein product is CASSRRGGSGNQPQHF.

The chain has TRBV7-2 and TRBJ1-3; D is possibly TRBD1 (6 bases). CDR3 size: 13 residues. Germline V CDR1 and CDR2: SGHTA, FQGNSA. V lost 5 bases to trimming and J lost 5 bases, with 10 bases between them. DNA of the CDR3: TGTGCCAGCAGCCAGGGGTATAGAAACACCATATATTTT. Its protein product is CASSQGYRNTIYF. Together with reference TRBV7-2 and TRBJ1-3, the CDR3 gives the full variable domain: GAGVSQSPSNKVTEKGKDVELRCDPISGHTALYWYRQSLGQGLEFLIYFQGNSAPDKSGLPSDRFSAERTGGSVSTLTIQRTQQEDSAVYLCASSQGYRNTIYFGEGSWLTVV.

The CDR3 sequence is CASSRRGQGGKPQHF. The CDR3 DNA reads as TGTGCCAGCAGTCGACGGGGACAGGGGGGGAAGCCCCAGCATTTT. V is TRBV6-5 and J is TRBJ1-5; 11 bases map to TRBD1. This CDR3 region has 15 residues. Germline CDR1 is MNHEY and CDR2 is SVGAGI. V dropped 5 bases and J dropped 8; count of bases not matched to a gene: 8.

This chain uses TRBV4-2 with TRBJ2-5; 9 bases are a match to TRBD2. The CDR3 covers 15 residues. Germline-derived CDR1 and CDR2 are LGHNA and YNFKEQ. J was trimmed by 3 bases and V by 4 bases; bases with no gene match: 6. CDR3 sequence (DNA): TGTGCCAGCAGCCTCTTAGCGGGAGCCGAAGAGACCCAGTACTTC. The encoded protein is CASSLLAGAEETQYF.

This clone was seen once. The V gene is TRBV5-1, the J gene TRBJ1-1; TRBD1 aligns across 10 bases. V lost 5 bases and J lost 0; bases outside the gene matches: 7. CDR3 length: 16 amino acids. Germline lookup yields CDR1 SGHRS and CDR2 YFSETQ. CDR3 nucleotide sequence: TGCGCCAGCAGTCCCGGGACAGGGGCCTTGAACACTGAAGCTTTCTTT. Amino acid sequence: CASSPGTGALNTEAFF.

This clone appeared once. The chain uses TRBV7-6 and TRBJ1-1; 11 bases fit TRBD1. This CDR3 has 16 amino acids. Germline CDR1 is SGHVS and CDR2 is FNYEAQ. The junction had 5 bases not matched to a gene; V was cut back by 4 bases and J by 1 base. This CDR3 reads CASSSRDRGENTEAFF. CDR3 in DNA: TGTGCCAGCAGCTCCCGGGACAGGGGGGAGAACACTGAAGCTTTCTTT.

This sequence joins TRBV10-3 and TRBJ2-4; 7 bases are shared with TRBD2. Per the germline V gene, CDR1 is ENHRY and CDR2 is SYGVKD. V lost 0 bases and J lost 0; bases outside the gene matches: 8. The CDR3 runs 18 residues. CDR3 sequence: CAISESRMVAGAKNIQYF. The CDR3, as DNA: TGTGCCATCAGTGAGTCGCGAATGGTAGCGGGAGCCAAAAACATTCAGTACTTC.

This chain uses TRBV30 with TRBJ2-7; tentative D call: TRBD1 (6 bases). This CDR3 contains 13 residues. Germline CDR1 is GTSNPN and CDR2 is SVGIG (reference sequence). Deletions cut 1 base from V and 1 base from J, with 8 bases between. For the CDR3, the DNA is TGTGCCTGGAGTGAAGGGGGATCCTACGAGCAGTACTTC. It is translated as CAWSEGGSYEQYF.

The chain carries TRBV9 and TRBJ1-1; 7 bases fit TRBD1. Losses at the gene ends were 3 bases for V and 1 base for J; bases not matched to a gene: 0. This CDR3 contains 13 residues. Germline loops: CDR1 SGDLS, CDR2 YYNGEE. Here the CDR3 reads CASSGQGNTEAFF. CDR3 nucleotides: TGTGCCAGCAGCGGACAGGGGAACACTGAAGCTTTCTTT.

V is TRBV12-5 and J is TRBJ1-3; the match to TRBD1 covers 7 bases. This CDR3 spans 22 amino acids. V was clipped by 1 base and J by 4 bases; unmatched bases: 25. Germline values: CDR1 LGHNT, CDR2 FRNRAP. CDR3 sequence reads: CASGLAKNRGLIFPEYGNTIYF. For the CDR3, the DNA is TGTGCTAGTGGTTTGGCGAAGAATAGGGGGCTGATTTTTCCCGAGTACGGAAACACCATATATTTT.

In this sample, this clone turned up once. The rearrangement uses TRBV7-6 and TRBJ2-1; TRBD2 aligns across 12 bases. The CDR3 totals 16 residues. The V gene's germline CDR1 is SGHVS and CDR2 FNYEAQ. V lost 6 bases and J lost 4; bases outside the gene matches: 7. The CDR3: CASSRLAGALYNEQFF. The CDR3 coding sequence is TGTGCCAGCAGTCGACTAGCGGGGGCCCTATACAATGAGCAGTTCTTC.

The CDR3 nucleotides read TGTGCCAGTGATATTACAGGTCATCAGCCCCAGCATTTT. It translates to CASDITGHQPQHF. V is TRBV19 and J is TRBJ1-5, with a possible D match to TRBD1 (5 bases). The V and J ends lost 8 bases and 5 bases respectively, with 13 bases between them. Germline loops: CDR1 LNHDA, CDR2 SQIVND (reference sequence). The CDR3 totals 13 residues.

A single count supports this clone. The chain couples TRBV7-9 to TRBJ2-7, with D maybe TRBD2 (6 bases). CDR3 length: 12 amino acids. V was clipped by 6 bases and J by 5 bases, with 11 bases between them. Germline V lookup: CDR1 SEHNR, CDR2 FQNEAQ (reference sequence). This chain's CDR3 is CASRVGGDEQYF. CDR3 sequence (DNA): TGTGCCAGCAGGGTAGGAGGGGACGAGCAGTACTTC.

The chain is built from TRBV19 and TRBJ2-6; no definite D call. With 3 bases removed from V and 4 bases from J, the gap between germline ends came to 16 bases. The CDR3 contains 17 residues. CDR1 and CDR2 (germline): LNHDA, SQIVND (reference sequence). The CDR3 loop is CASSIARRPSGANVLTF. CDR3 DNA sequence: TGTGCCAGTAGTATTGCTCGCAGGCCCTCCGGGGCCAACGTCCTGACTTTC.

V is TRBV2 and J is TRBJ1-5; 10 bases agree with TRBD1. V was pared by 6 bases and J by 7 bases, with 9 bases of the junction left unmatched. This CDR3 is built from 15 residues. CDR1 is SNHLY, CDR2 FYNNEI, per germline. For the CDR3, the DNA is TGTGCCAGCAGGGGGACAGGGGCAGGAGAACAGCCCCAGCATTTT. It codes for CASRGTGAGEQPQHF.

The chain joins TRBV7-2 to TRBJ2-1; 9 bases are a match to TRBD1. CDR1 SGHTA and CDR2 FQGNSA come from the germline V gene. V gave up 3 bases and J gave up 7 bases; unmatched junction bases: 7. CDR3 length: 15 amino acids. CDR3 region: CASSFPGTGRNEQFF. The CDR3 DNA sequence: TGTGCCAGCAGCTTTCCCGGGACAGGGCGAAATGAGCAGTTCTTC.

The table lists this clone with a few counts. The CDR3 spells CASSTGTAASCQPQHF. The CDR3 DNA is TGTGCCAGCAGCACTGGGACAGCGGCGAGTTGTCAGCCCCAGCATTTT. The chain couples TRBV13 to TRBJ1-5; 7 bases align to TRBD1. The CDR3 consists of 16 residues. Germline V CDR1 and CDR2: PRHDT, FYEKMQ (reference sequence). The J segment lost 6 bases and the V segment lost 5 bases, leaving 13 bases of the junction unmatched.

This rearrangement joins TRBV21-1 to TRBJ1-2; no check of the table's D call, TRBD1, against the DNA was made. TRBV21-1 is noted as a pseudogene. This CDR3 is built from 16 residues. The CDR3 DNA sequence: TGTGCCAGCAGCAAGGTCGGGCACAGGGGGGACTATGGCTACACCTTC. Encoded protein: CASSKVGHRGDYGYTF.

The V gene is TRBV27, the J gene TRBJ1-3; no clear D gene. V shed 2 bases and J shed 2 bases, with 16 bases lying between them. The CDR3 has 17 amino acids. Germline V gene data show CDR1 as MNHEY and CDR2 as SMNVEV (reference sequence). CDR3 in amino acids: CASSLGQPPGPGNTIYF. For the CDR3, the DNA is TGTGCCAGCAGTTTAGGGCAGCCGCCTGGTCCTGGAAACACCATATATTTT.

Worth noting for this clone: A read error may produce the germline difference seen at one junction end. The chain uses TRBV7-9 and TRBJ1-2, with D uncertain. The CDR3 runs to 13 residues. In germline, CDR1 is SEHNR, CDR2 FQNEAQ (reference sequence). The CDR3 nucleotides read TGTTCCAGCAGCTTGGAGCAGATCTATGGCTACACCTTC. Its protein product is CSSSLEQIYGYTF. The full variable domain, completed using reference TRBV7-9 and TRBJ1-2, is DTGVSQNPRHKITKRGQNVTFRCDPISEHNRLYWYRQTLGQGPEFLTYFQNEAQLEKSRLLSDRFSAERPKGSFSTLEIQRTEQGDSAMYLCSSSLEQIYGYTFGSGTRLTVV.

The V call is TRBV5-4, the J call TRBJ2-5; 8 bases are shared with TRBD1. The J segment lost 2 bases and the V segment lost 4 bases, leaving 13 bases of the junction unmatched. CDR3 length: 17 residues. The germline CDR1 and CDR2 sequences are SGHNT and YYREEE (reference sequence). Here the CDR3 DNA reads TGTGCCAGCAGCCCCCTTGCGGGACAGGCGAGTCAAGAGACCCAGTACTTC. Protein sequence: CASSPLAGQASQETQYF.

This clone turned up a few times. This sequence joins TRBV27 and TRBJ2-3, with TRBD2 matching over 9 bases. J was trimmed by 3 bases and V by 7 bases; bases with no gene match: 8. Germline V gene lookup returns CDR1 MNHEY and CDR2 SMNVEV (reference sequence). The length of the CDR3 is 15 residues. DNA of the CDR3: TGTGCCAGCAACCGTTACGCGGGGGGGACAGATACGCAGTATTTT. As protein: CASNRYAGGTDTQYF.

V usage is TRBV10-3 and J usage is TRBJ2-2; D ambiguous. Germline CDR1 is ENHRY and CDR2 is SYGVKD. CDR3 length: 15 amino acids. V was shortened by 7 bases and J by 1 base, with 13 bases between the two germline ends. As DNA, the CDR3 is TGTGCCATCAAATCAACCCCAGGGAACACCGGGGAGCTGTTTTTT. It specifies CAIKSTPGNTGELFF.

The V gene is TRBV11-3, the J gene TRBJ2-7; maybe TRBD1 (5 bases). Germline V gene lookup returns CDR1 SGHNT and CDR2 YENEEA. This CDR3 contains 14 residues. V dropped 5 bases and J dropped 5 bases, with 16 bases sitting between them. The CDR3 coding sequence is TGTGCCAGCAGCCAGAGGCAGGGAACCCACGAGCAGTACTTC. Amino acid sequence: CASSQRQGTHEQYF. Using reference TRBV11-3 and TRBJ2-7 for the parts outside the CDR3, the full variable domain is EAGVVQSPRYKIIEKKQPVAFWCNPISGHNTLYWYLQNLGQGPELLIRYENEEAVDDSQLPKDRFSAERLKGVDSTLKIQPAELGDSAVYLCASSQRQGTHEQYFGPGTRLTVT.

The rearrangement links TRBV5-5 to TRBJ1-6; D remains unclear. CDR1 SGHKS and CDR2 YYEKEE come from the germline V gene (reference sequence). Trimming removed 0 bases from V and 9 bases from J, with 19 bases in between. The CDR3 is 17 amino acids. The CDR3 is CASSLARFVTGSSPLHF. DNA for the CDR3: TGTGCCAGCAGCTTGGCCCGGTTCGTAACGGGTAGTTCACCCCTCCACTTT.

The CDR3: CASSVGQGTNSPLHF. As DNA, the CDR3 is TGTGCCAGCAGTGTGGGGCAGGGTACTAATTCACCCCTCCACTTT. The rearrangement links TRBV25-1 to TRBJ1-6; TRBD1 might be the D (5 bases). The V gene's germline CDR1 is MGHDK and CDR2 SYGVNS. This CDR3 contains 15 residues. Trimming stripped 4 bases from V and 6 bases from J, with 13 bases between.

V is TRBV2 and J is TRBJ2-1; D uncertain. The CDR3 covers 15 residues. The germline V gene encodes CDR1 SNHLY and CDR2 FYNNEI. Trimming left V 0 bases short and J 4 bases short, with 10 bases between. As DNA, the CDR3 is TGTGCCAGCAGTGAAGCGTTAGGAGTTTACAATGAGCAGTTCTTC. Its protein is CASSEALGVYNEQFF.